The TCR beta chain described here comes from a study of shared clonotypes between healthy human individuals. Study-level results: Shared across a handful of donors were around 5% of the naive CD4 clonotypes. Naive subsets tended to show greater estimated richness than memory subsets.

CD45RO-negative cells were positively selected for CCR7, leaving out terminally differentiated effector memory CD45RA+ cells. Only Caucasian adults living in Nashville, Tennessee served as donors. Details on this clone: Its matching antigen is unknown.

Profiled with immunoSEQ multiplex PCR; TCRdb holds only in-frame clones, not every one. The sample holds fewer than 850,000 clones, about 96% seen once. The clonotype was recovered from a man younger than 40 in good health. Sequences were obtained from naive CD8+ T cells sorted from blood.

CDR3 loop: CASSQWVGTSSYEQYF. The CDR3, as DNA: TGTGCCAGCAGCCAGTGGGTTGGGACATCCTCCTACGAGCAGTACTTC. The chain couples TRBV14 to TRBJ2-7, with D perhaps TRBD1 (6 bases). The germline V gene encodes CDR1 SGHDN and CDR2 FVKESK. CDR3 size: 16 residues. V lost 3 bases to trimming and J lost 0 bases, with 15 bases between them.